Following are 14 T cell receptor beta chains from one sample sequenced in a study of vaccination effects on CD4 cells after COVID-19. ViraFEST expansion of antigen-specific CD4+ T cells with viral peptide pools preceded sequencing. Following 10 days of culture, CD4+ T cells were isolated. Documented for the person is a PCR-confirmed SARS-CoV-2 infection occurring between March and December 2020. Each participant received a vaccine that was either BNT162b2 or mRNA-1273, given as two doses. For these receptors, no antigen is known. Using immunoSEQ multiplex PCR, the repertoire was profiled, and TCRdb retains in-frame clones only, with some absent. The sample contains about 18,000 clones, over 65% of which appear only once. Sequenced here: CD4+ T cells from PBMCs cultured with SARS-CoV-2 spike peptides, sampled after COVID-19 vaccination. Receptors originate from a human donor who had a prior SARS-CoV-2 infection.

V is TRBV6-5 and J is TRBJ1-2, with 7 positions matching TRBD1. After removal of 2 bases from V and 7 bases from J, the junction contained 4 bases not matched to a gene. The CDR3 extends over 13 amino acids. CDR1 is MNHEY and CDR2 is SVGAGI in the germline V gene. DNA for the CDR3: TGTGCCAGCAGTTACCCAGGGGGTGTTGGCTACACCTTC. Its protein is CASSYPGGVGYTF.

V and J are TRBV18 and TRBJ2-7; TRBD2 matches at 13 bases. The CDR3 contains 17 residues. CDR1 KGHSH and CDR2 LQKENI come from the germline V gene. With 6 bases clipped from V and 2 bases from J, the junction kept 10 bases outside the gene matches. The CDR3 loop is CASSRTLLAGGPYEQYF. The CDR3 DNA follows: TGTGCCAGCTCGCGGACCTTACTAGCGGGGGGGCCCTACGAGCAGTACTTC.

This chain links TRBV3-1 (or the pseudogene TRBV3-2) with TRBJ2-1, with TRBD2 matching 11 bases. The CDR3 extends over 20 amino acids. The germline V gene encodes CDR1 LGHDT and CDR2 YNNKEL (reference sequence). Trimming at V came to 1 base and at J to 10 bases, leaving 21 bases not matched to a gene. CDR3 loop: CASSQGDWTSGYWELREQFF. Written as DNA, the CDR3 is TGTGCCAGCAGCCAAGGGGACTGGACTAGCGGGTACTGGGAACTTCGGGAGCAGTTCTTC.

The rearrangement uses TRBV4-2 and TRBJ2-7; TRBD2 agrees at 8 bases. V was pared by 0 bases and J by 0 bases, with 7 bases of the junction left unmatched. The CDR3 runs to 17 residues. Germline CDR1 and CDR2: LGHNA and YNFKEQ. As DNA, the CDR3 is TGTGCCAGCAGCCAAGATTGGGGCGGGGGGACCTCCTACGAGCAGTACTTC. As protein: CASSQDWGGGTSYEQYF.

This chain connects TRBV18 to TRBJ1-4; 7 bases line up with TRBD1. V shed 3 bases and J 0 bases; nucleotides not matched to a gene: 4. The CDR3 spans 16 residues. Per the germline V gene, CDR1 is KGHSH and CDR2 is LQKENI. The CDR3 loop reads CASSPTTGATNEKLFF. CDR3 nucleotide sequence: TGTGCCAGCTCACCTACAACAGGGGCAACTAATGAAAAACTGTTTTTT.

The chain is built from TRBV9 and TRBJ1-2; D perhaps matches TRBD1 (6 bases). V was pared by 5 bases and J by 2 bases, with 10 bases between. CDR1 is SGDLS, CDR2 YYNGEE, per germline. There are 13 residues in the CDR3. The CDR3 bases are TGTGCCAGCAGATCGGACAGAAACTATGGCTACACCTTC. Protein sequence: CASRSDRNYGYTF.

The chain is built from TRBV5-1 and TRBJ2-6; D not resolved. V was trimmed by 3 bases and J by 0 bases, leaving 16 bases between them. The V gene's germline CDR1 is SGHRS and CDR2 YFSETQ. The CDR3 has 18 residues. The CDR3 nucleotides are TGCGCCAGCAGCTCCTCCCGGTCCCGCAGCTCTGGGGCCAACGTCCTGACTTTC. Its translation is CASSSSRSRSSGANVLTF.

This chain links TRBV7-9 with TRBJ2-3; D may correspond to TRBD1 or TRBD2 (5 bases each). The V end was cut by 5 bases, the J end by 4 bases, with 28 bases between. The CDR3 runs 19 residues. Germline V gives CDR1 SEHNR, CDR2 FQNEAQ (reference sequence). The CDR3 spells CASSPWTSRDALEPDTQYF. The CDR3 region has the DNA TGTGCCAGCAGCCCGTGGACTTCACGGGACGCCCTTGAGCCAGATACGCAGTATTTT.

The chain uses TRBV3-1 (or the pseudogene TRBV3-2) and TRBJ2-3; unclear D gene. The germline V gene has CDR1 LGHDT and CDR2 YNNKEL (reference sequence). The CDR3 covers 17 residues. The ends were cut back, 3 bases at V and 2 bases at J, with 18 bases in the middle. The DNA for the CDR3 is TGTGCCAGCAGCCATAGATCCCCCTTGGGCTACACAGATACGCAGTATTTT. This translates into CASSHRSPLGYTDTQYF.

The J gene is TRBJ1-5, the V gene TRBV7-9; D perhaps matches TRBD1 (5 bases). Germline V gene sequence: CDR1 SEHNR, CDR2 FQNEAQ (reference sequence). Trimming removed 3 bases at V and 6 bases at J, with 18 bases between. The CDR3 runs to 16 residues. For the CDR3, the DNA is TGTGCCAGCAGCTTGGCAGGAGGGGTTGCCACTCAGCCCCAGCATTTT. Translation gives CASSLAGGVATQPQHF. Based on the CDR3 plus reference TRBV7-9 and TRBJ1-5, the full variable domain is DTGVSQNPRHKITKRGQNVTFRCDPISEHNRLYWYRQTLGQGPEFLTYFQNEAQLEKSRLLSDRFSAERPKGSFSTLEIQRTEQGDSAMYLCASSLAGGVATQPQHFGDGTRLSIL.

This clone appeared a few times. The chain uses TRBV9 and TRBJ1-2; weak D call: TRBD1 (6 bases). The V end was cut by 3 bases, the J end by 3 bases, with 9 bases between. The germline gives CDR1 SGDLS, CDR2 YYNGEE. This CDR3 is built from 13 residues. The CDR3 sequence is CASSATGYYGYTF. CDR3 nucleotides: TGTGCCAGCAGCGCAACAGGGTACTATGGCTACACCTTC.

The J gene is TRBJ1-4, the V gene TRBV2; D not certain. Trimming stripped 5 bases from V and 2 bases from J, with 12 bases between. Per the germline V gene, CDR1 is SNHLY and CDR2 is FYNNEI. The CDR3 sequence is 15 residues long. The CDR3 nucleotides read TGTGCCAGCAGTTTTTTACAGAATACTAATGAAAAACTGTTTTTT. This translates into CASSFLQNTNEKLFF.

In this sample, this clone is medium-sized (0.01 to 0.1%). This rearrangement joins TRBV19 to TRBJ1-4; D is perhaps TRBD1 (6 bases). V was clipped by 6 bases and J by 6 bases, with 17 bases between them. The CDR3 is 15 amino acids. CDR1 is LNHDA, CDR2 SQIVND, per germline (reference sequence). The CDR3 nucleotides are TGTGCCAGTAGCGAATTAGGGGGTTTAGATGAAAAACTGTTTTTT. Protein: CASSELGGLDEKLFF.

The J gene is TRBJ2-7, the V gene TRBV19; TRBD1 matches at 12 bases. V lost 8 bases to trimming and J lost 5 bases; unmatched junction nucleotides: 4. There are 13 residues in the CDR3. The germline gives CDR1 LNHDA, CDR2 SQIVND (reference sequence). CDR3 in amino acids: CASRDRGRDEQYF. The CDR3 nucleotides are TGTGCCAGTCGGGACAGGGGGCGAGACGAGCAGTACTTC.